The entry below gives a single T cell receptor (beta chain) sequence along with its context. The entry originates in a study of blood T cell repertoires in COVID-19. Study-level background: Samples taken during acute and convalescent COVID-19 were collected in the United States, Italy and Spain.

In the study's own analysis: Estimates of nucleated cell counts were drawn from the amplification of reference gene primers. The data were produced by immunoSEQ multiplex PCR, yet TCRdb's version contains in-frame clones alone and is incomplete. Clone size and V and J calls were adopted from that table, with D and trimming inferred from the DNA. The table shows 350,000 to 400,000 clones, with approximately 90% occurring only once. Participants, about 18 to 90 years old, spanned 25 or so US areas. Researchers sorted participants into cohorts using their self-reported clinical history. The CDR3 covers 16 residues. With V trimmed by 4 bases and J by 1 base, 6 bases remained unmatched. Germline loops: CDR1 SGHRS, CDR2 YFSETQ.

The TCR comes from a woman under 30 who had recovered from COVID-19. The chain uses TRBV5-1 and TRBJ2-3, with 10 bases lining up with TRBD2. The material sequenced was PBMCs or T cells enriched from blood (not recorded which). The CDR3 sequence: CASSTLAGPRTDTQYF. CDR3 in DNA: TGCGCCAGCAGCACACTAGCGGGGCCCCGCACAGATACGCAGTATTTT.